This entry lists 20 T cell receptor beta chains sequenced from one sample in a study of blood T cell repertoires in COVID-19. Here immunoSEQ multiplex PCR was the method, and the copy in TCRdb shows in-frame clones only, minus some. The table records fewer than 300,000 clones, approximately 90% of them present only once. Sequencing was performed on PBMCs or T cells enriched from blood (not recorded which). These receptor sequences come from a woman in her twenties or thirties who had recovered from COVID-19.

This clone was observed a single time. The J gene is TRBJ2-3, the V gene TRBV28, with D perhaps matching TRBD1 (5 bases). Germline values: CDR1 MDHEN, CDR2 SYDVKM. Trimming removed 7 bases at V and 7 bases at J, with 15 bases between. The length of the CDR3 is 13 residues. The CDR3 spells CASTSAGPNTQYF. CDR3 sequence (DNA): TGTGCCAGCACTAGTGCAGGGCCAAATACGCAGTATTTT.

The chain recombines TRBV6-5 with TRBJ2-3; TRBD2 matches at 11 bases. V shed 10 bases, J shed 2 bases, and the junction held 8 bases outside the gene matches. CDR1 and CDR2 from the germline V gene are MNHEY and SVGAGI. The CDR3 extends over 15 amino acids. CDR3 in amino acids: CANTGTSGFTDTQYF. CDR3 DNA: TGTGCCAACACAGGGACTAGCGGATTCACAGATACGCAGTATTTT.

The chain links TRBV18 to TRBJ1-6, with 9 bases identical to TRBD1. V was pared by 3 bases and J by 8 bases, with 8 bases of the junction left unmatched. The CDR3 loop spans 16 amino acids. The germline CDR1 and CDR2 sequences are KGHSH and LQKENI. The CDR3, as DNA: TGTGCCAGCTCACCTGGACAGGGGCTGGGGGATTCACCCCTCCACTTT. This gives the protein CASSPGQGLGDSPLHF.

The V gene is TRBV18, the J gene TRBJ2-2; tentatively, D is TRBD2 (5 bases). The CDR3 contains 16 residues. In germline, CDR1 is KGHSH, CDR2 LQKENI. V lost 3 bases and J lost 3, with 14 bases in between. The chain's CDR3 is CASSPSGSGDTGELFF. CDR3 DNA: TGTGCCAGCTCACCCTCAGGCTCCGGGGACACCGGGGAGCTGTTTTTT.

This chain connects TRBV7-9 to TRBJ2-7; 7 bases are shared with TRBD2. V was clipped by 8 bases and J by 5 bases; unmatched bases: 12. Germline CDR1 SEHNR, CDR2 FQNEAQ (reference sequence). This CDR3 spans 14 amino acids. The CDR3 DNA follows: TGTGCCAGCGGGGGAGGGATCTCCGGCGACGAGCAGTACTTC. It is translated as CASGGGISGDEQYF.

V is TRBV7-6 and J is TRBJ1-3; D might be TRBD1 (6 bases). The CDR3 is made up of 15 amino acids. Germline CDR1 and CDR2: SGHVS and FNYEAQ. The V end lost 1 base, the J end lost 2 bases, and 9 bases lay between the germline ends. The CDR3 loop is CASSLGEGAGNTIYF. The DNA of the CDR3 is TGTGCCAGCAGCTTAGGGGAGGGGGCTGGAAACACCATATATTTT. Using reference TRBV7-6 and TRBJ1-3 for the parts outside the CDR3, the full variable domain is GAGVSQSPRYKVTKRGQDVALRCDPISGHVSLYWYRQALGQGPEFLTYFNYEAQQDKSGLPNDRFSAERPEGSISTLTIQRTEQRDSAMYRCASSLGEGAGNTIYFGEGSWLTVV.

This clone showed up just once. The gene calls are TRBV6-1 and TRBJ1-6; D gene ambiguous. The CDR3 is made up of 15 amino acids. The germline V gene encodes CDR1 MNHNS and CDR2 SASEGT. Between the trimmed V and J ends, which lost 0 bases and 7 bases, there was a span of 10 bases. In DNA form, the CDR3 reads TGTGCCAGCAGTGAAGCGTCAGGCAGAAATTCACCCCTCCACTTT. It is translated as CASSEASGRNSPLHF.

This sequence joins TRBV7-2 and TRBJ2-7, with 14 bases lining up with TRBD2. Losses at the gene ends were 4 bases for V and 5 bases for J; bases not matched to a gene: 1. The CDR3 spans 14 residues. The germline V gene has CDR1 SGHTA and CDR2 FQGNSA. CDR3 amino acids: CASSWGLAGDEQYF. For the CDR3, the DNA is TGTGCCAGCAGCTGGGGACTAGCGGGAGACGAGCAGTACTTC.

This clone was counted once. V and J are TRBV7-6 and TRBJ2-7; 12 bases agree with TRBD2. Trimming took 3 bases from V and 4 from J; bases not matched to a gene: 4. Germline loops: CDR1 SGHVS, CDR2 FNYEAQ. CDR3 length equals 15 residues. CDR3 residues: CASSFRTSGTYEQYF. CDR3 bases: TGTGCCAGCAGCTTCAGGACTAGCGGGACGTACGAGCAGTACTTC.

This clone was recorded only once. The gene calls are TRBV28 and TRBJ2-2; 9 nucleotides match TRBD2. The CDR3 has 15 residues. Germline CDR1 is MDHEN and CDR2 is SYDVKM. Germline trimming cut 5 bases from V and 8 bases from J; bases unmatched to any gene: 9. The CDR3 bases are TGTGCCAGCAGTCAAGCGGGAGGCCCCACGGGGGAGCTGTTTTTT. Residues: CASSQAGGPTGELFF.

Written as DNA, the CDR3 is TGCGCCAGCAGCTTGGACTTAATAGCGGGTCCCACCGGGGAGCTGTTTTTT. It codes for CASSLDLIAGPTGELFF. V is TRBV5-1 and J is TRBJ2-2; 7 nucleotides match TRBD2. V dropped 0 bases and J dropped 4; count of bases not matched to a gene: 9. Germline CDR1 SGHRS, CDR2 YFSETQ. This CDR3 has 17 residues.

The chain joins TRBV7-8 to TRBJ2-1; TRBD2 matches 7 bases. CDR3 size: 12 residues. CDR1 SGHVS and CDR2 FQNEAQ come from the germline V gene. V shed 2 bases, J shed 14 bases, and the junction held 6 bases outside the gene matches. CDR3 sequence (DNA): TGTGCCAGCAGCTTAACGGGGGGACGGGAGTTCTTC. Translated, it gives CASSLTGGREFF.

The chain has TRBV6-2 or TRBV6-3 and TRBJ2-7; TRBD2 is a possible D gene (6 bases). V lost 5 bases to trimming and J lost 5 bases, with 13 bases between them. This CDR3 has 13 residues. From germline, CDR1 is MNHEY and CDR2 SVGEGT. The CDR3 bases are TGTGCCAGCAGTCGTGGGGACTTTCACGAGCAGTACTTC. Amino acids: CASSRGDFHEQYF.

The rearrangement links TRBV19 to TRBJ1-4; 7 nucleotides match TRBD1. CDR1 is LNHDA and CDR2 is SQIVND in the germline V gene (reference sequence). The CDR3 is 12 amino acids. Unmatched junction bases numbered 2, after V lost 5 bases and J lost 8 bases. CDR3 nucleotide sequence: TGTGCCAGTAGTGTGGACAGGGAAAAACTGTTTTTT. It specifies CASSVDREKLFF.

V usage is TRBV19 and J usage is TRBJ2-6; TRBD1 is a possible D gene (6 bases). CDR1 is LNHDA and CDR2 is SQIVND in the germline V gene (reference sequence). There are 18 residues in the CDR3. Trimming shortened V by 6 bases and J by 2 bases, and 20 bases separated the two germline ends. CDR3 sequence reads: CASSSHRVSAPGANVLTF. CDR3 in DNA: TGTGCCAGTAGCAGCCACAGGGTATCGGCACCTGGGGCCAACGTCCTGACTTTC.

CDR3 nucleotides: TGTGCCAGCAGTTTAGATGGGAGCTCCTATAATTCACCCCTCCACTTT. Amino acids: CASSLDGSSYNSPLHF. V usage is TRBV28 and J usage is TRBJ1-6; no clear D gene. The V end was cut by 2 bases, the J end by 0 bases, with 8 bases between. Per the germline V gene, CDR1 is MDHEN and CDR2 is SYDVKM. This CDR3 contains 16 residues.

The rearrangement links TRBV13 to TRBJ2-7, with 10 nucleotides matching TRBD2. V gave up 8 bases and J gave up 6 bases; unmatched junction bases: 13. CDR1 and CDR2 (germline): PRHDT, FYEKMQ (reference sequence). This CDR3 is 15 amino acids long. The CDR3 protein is CASARKLAGRREQYF. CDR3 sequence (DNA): TGTGCCAGCGCCAGGAAACTAGCGGGAAGGCGCGAGCAGTACTTC.

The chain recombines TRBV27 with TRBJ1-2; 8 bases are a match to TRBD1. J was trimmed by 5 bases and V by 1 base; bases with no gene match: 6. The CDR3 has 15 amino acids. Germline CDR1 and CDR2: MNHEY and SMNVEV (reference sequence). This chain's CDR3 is CASSLLAGGIYGYTF. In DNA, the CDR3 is TGTGCCAGCAGTTTATTAGCAGGGGGCATTTATGGCTACACCTTC.

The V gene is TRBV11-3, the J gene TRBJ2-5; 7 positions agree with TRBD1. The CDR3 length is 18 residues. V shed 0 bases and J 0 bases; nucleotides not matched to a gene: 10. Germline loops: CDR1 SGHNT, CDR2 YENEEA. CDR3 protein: CASSLDEAGRGYQETQYF. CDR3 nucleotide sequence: TGTGCCAGCAGCTTAGATGAGGCGGGCAGGGGGTACCAAGAGACCCAGTACTTC.

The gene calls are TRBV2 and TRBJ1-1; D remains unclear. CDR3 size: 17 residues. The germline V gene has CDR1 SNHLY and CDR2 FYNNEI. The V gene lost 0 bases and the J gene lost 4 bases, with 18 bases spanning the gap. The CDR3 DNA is TGTGCCAGCAGTGAAGCGCTTCGTTATAGGGCGGGCACTGAAGCTTTCTTT. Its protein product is CASSEALRYRAGTEAFF.